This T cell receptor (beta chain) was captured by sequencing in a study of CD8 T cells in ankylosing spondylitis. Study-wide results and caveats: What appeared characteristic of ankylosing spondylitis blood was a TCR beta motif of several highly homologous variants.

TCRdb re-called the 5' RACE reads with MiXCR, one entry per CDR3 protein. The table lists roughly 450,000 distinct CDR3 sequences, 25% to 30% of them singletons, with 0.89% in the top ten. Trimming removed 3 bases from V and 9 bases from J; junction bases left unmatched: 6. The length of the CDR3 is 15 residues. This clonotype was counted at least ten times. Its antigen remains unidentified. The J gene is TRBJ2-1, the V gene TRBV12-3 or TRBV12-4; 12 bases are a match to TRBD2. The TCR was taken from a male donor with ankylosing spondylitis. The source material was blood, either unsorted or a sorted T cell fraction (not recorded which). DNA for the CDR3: TGTGCCAGCAGTTTGACTAGCGGGAGTGAGGCTGAGCAGTTCTTC. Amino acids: CASSLTSGSEAEQFF.